This T cell receptor beta chain was recorded in a study of blood T cell repertoires in COVID-19. At the level of the study: Samples representing acute and convalescent COVID-19 were sourced from the United States, Italy and Spain. PBMCs, B-cell-depleted T cells, or T cells were the source of the cDNA or gDNA that made up the material.

Per germline, CDR1 MDHEN and CDR2 SYDVKM. Trimming took 5 bases from V and 6 from J; bases not matched to a gene: 9. The CDR3 is 16 residues long. Here immunoSEQ multiplex PCR was the method, and the copy in TCRdb shows in-frame clones only, minus some. The table includes around 240,000 clones, about 80% detected once. The sample consisted of peripheral blood. The rearrangement joins TRBV28 to TRBJ2-2; 10 bases are a match to TRBD2. The source is a woman in her fifties or sixties with acute or convalescent COVID-19. CDR3 residues: CASSKTSGSIPGELFF. DNA of the CDR3: TGTGCCAGCAGTAAGACTAGCGGGTCGATCCCCGGGGAGCTGTTTTTT. The full variable domain, its missing parts supplied by reference TRBV28 and TRBJ2-2, is DVKVTQSSRYLVKRTGEKVFLECVQDMDHENMFWYRQDPGLGLRLIYFSYDVKMKEKGDIPEGYSVSREKKERFSLILESASTNQTSMYLCASSKTSGSIPGELFFGEGSRLTVL.